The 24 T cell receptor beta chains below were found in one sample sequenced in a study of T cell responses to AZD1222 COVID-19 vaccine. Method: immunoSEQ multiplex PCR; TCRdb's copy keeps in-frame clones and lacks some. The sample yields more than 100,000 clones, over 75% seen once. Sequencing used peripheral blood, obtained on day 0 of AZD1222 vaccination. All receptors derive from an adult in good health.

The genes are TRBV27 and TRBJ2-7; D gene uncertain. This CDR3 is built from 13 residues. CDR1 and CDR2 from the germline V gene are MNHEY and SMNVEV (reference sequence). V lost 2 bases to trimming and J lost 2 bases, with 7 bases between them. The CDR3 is CASSLGRTYEQYF. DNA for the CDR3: TGTGCCAGCAGTTTAGGCAGGACCTACGAGCAGTACTTC.

This CDR3 reads CASSLGRGPSYEQYF. CDR3 sequence (DNA): TGTGCCAGCAGCCTAGGGCGGGGGCCCTCCTACGAGCAGTACTTC. The genes are TRBV11-2 and TRBJ2-7; a possible D gene is TRBD2 (7 bases). The V end was cut by 5 bases, the J end by 0 bases, with 14 bases between. Germline CDR1 is SGHAT and CDR2 is FQNNGV. CDR3 length: 15 amino acids.

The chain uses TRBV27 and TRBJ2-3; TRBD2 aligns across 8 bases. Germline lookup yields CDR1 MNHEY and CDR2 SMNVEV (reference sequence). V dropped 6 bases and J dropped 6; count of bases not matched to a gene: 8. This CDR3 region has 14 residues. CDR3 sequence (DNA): TGTGCCAGCAGGTCGCACGGGGGGGCCGATACGCAGTATTTT. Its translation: CASRSHGGADTQYF.

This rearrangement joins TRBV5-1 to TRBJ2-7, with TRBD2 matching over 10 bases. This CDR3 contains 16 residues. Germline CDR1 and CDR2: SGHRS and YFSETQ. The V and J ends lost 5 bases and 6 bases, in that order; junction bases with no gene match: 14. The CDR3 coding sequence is TGCGCCAGCAGGGCCGATCTAGCGGGAGTGTTGGGCGAGCAGTACTTC. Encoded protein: CASRADLAGVLGEQYF. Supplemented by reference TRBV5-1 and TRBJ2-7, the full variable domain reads KAGVTQTPRYLIKTRGQQVTLSCSPISGHRSVSWYQQTPGQGLQFLFEYFSETQRNKGNFPGRFSGRQFSNSRSEMNVSTLELGDSALYLCASRADLAGVLGEQYFGPGTRLTVT.

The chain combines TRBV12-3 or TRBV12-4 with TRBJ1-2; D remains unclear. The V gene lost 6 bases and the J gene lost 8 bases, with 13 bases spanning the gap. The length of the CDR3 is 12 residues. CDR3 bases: TGTGCCAGCAGCCGGTCCTTTCTAGGCTACACCTTC. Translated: CASSRSFLGYTF.

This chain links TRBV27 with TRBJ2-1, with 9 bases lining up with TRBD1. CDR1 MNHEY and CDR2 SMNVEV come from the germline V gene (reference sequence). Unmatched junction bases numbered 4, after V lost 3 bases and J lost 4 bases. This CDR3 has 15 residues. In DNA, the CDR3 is TGTGCCAGCAGTTTCTTTGGGACAGGGTACAATGAGCAGTTCTTC. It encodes CASSFFGTGYNEQFF.

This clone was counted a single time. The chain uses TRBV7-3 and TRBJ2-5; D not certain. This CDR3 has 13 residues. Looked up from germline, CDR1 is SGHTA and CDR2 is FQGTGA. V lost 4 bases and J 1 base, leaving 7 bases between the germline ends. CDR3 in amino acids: CASSSVGQETQYF. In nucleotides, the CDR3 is TGTGCCAGCAGCTCCGTAGGCCAAGAGACCCAGTACTTC. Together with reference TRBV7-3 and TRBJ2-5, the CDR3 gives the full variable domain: GAGVSQTPSNKVTEKGKYVELRCDPISGHTALYWYRQSLGQGPEFLIYFQGTGAADDSGLPNDRFFAVRPEGSVSTLKIQRTERGDSAVYLCASSSVGQETQYFGPGTRLLVL.

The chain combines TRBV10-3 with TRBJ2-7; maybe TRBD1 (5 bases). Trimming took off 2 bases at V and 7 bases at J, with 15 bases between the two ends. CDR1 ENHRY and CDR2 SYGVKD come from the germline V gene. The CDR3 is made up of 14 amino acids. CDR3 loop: CAISEEPGYLEQYF. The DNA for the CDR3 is TGTGCCATCAGTGAGGAGCCAGGGTATTTGGAGCAGTACTTC.

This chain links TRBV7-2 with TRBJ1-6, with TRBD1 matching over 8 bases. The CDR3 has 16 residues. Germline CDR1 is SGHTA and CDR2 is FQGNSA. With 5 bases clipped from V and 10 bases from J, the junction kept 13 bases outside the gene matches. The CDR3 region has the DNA TGTGCCAGCAGCCTGCGCCGGACAGGGTCATCCTCACCCCTCCACTTT. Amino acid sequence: CASSLRRTGSSSPLHF.

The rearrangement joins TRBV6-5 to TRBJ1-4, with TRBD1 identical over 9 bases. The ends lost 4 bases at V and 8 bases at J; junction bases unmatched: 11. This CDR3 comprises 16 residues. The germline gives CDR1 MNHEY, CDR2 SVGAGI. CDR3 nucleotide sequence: TGTGCCAGCAGTTCTACTGGGACAGGGATTTGGGAAAAACTGTTTTTT. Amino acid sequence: CASSSTGTGIWEKLFF.

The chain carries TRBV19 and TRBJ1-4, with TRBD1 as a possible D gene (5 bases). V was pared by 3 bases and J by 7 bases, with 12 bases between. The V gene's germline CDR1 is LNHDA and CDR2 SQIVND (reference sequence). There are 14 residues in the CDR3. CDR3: CASSIRQGSEKLFF. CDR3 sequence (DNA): TGTGCCAGTAGTATTAGGCAGGGTTCTGAAAAACTGTTTTTT.

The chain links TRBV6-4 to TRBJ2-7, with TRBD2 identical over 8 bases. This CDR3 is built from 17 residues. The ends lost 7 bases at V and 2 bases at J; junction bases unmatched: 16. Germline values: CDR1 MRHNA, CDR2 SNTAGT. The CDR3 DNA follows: TGTGCCAGCACTATACTCGAACCTAGCGGGTGGGCCTACGAGCAGTACTTC. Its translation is CASTILEPSGWAYEQYF.

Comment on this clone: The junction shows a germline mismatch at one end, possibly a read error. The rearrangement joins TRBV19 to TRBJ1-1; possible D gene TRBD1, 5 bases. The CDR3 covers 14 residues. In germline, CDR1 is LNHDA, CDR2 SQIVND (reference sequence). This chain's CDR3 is CASSRGVELTKLVF. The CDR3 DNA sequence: TGTGCCAGTAGCCGGGGGGTTGAGCTAACGAAGCTTGTCTTT.

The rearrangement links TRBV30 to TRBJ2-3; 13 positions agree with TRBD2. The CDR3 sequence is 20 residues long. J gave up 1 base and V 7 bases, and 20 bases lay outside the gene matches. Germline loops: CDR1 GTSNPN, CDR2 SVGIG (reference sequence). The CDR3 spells CAFRRLSLAGGLSGTDTQYF. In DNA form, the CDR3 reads TGTGCCTTCCGAAGATTGTCACTAGCGGGGGGGCTAAGTGGCACAGATACGCAGTATTTT.

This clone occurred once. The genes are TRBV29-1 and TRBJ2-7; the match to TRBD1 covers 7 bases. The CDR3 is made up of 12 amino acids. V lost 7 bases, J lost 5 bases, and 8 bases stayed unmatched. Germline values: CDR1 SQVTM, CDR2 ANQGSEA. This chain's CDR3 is CSGSYRGDEQYF. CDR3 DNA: TGCAGCGGTTCTTACAGGGGAGACGAGCAGTACTTC.

The CDR3 sequence: CASSVDALDSAEQYF. For the CDR3, the DNA is TGTGCCAGCAGCGTAGACGCTCTAGATTCCGCCGAGCAGTACTTC. The rearrangement joins TRBV9 to TRBJ2-7, with D unclear. V lost 0 bases to trimming and J lost 6 bases, with 16 bases between them. The CDR3 extends over 15 amino acids. CDR1 and CDR2 from the germline V gene are SGDLS and YYNGEE.

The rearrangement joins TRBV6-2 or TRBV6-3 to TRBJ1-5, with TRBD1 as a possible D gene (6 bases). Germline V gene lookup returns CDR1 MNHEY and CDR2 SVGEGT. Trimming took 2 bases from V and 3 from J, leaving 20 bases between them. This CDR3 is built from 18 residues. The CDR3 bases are TGTGCCAGCAGTTACCACCAGGGGCGTGGGGGTTTCAATCAGCCCCAGCATTTT. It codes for CASSYHQGRGGFNQPQHF.

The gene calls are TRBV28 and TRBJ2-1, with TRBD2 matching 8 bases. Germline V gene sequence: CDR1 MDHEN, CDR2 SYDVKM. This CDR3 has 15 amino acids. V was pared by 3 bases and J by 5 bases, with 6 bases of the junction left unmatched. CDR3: CASSFRLAPDNEQFF. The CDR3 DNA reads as TGTGCCAGCAGTTTTCGACTAGCGCCCGACAATGAGCAGTTCTTC. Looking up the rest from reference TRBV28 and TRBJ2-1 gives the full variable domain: DVKVTQSSRYLVKRTGEKVFLECVQDMDHENMFWYRQDPGLGLRLIYFSYDVKMKEKGDIPEGYSVSREKKERFSLILESASTNQTSMYLCASSFRLAPDNEQFFGPGTRLTVL.

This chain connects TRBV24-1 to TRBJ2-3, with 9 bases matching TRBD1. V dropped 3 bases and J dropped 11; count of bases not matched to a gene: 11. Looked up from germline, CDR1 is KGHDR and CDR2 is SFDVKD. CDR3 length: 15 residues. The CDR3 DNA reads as TGTGCCACCAGTGATCCCGGGACAGGGTTATACGGGCAGTATTTT. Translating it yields CATSDPGTGLYGQYF.

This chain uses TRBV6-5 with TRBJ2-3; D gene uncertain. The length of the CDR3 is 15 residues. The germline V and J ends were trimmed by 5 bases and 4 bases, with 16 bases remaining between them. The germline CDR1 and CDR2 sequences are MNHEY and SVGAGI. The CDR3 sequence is CASSTQDPAADTQYF. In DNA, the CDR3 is TGTGCCAGCAGTACGCAGGACCCGGCGGCAGATACGCAGTATTTT.

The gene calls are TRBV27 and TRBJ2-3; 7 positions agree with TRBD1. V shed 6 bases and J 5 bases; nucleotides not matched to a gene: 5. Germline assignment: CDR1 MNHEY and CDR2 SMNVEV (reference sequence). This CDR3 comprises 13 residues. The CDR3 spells CASRRTGEDTQYF. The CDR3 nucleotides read TGTGCCAGCAGACGTACAGGGGAAGATACGCAGTATTTT.

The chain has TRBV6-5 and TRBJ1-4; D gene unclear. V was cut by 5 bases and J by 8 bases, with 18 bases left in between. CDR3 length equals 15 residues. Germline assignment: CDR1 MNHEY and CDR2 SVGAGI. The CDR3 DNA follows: TGTGCCAGCAGTCCAACCCCGAGGGTTTGGGAAAAACTGTTTTTT. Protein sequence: CASSPTPRVWEKLFF.

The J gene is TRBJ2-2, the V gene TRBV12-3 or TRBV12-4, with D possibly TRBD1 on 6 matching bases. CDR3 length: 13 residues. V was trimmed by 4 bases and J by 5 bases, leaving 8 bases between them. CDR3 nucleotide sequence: TGTGCCAGCAGTTCCGACAGGACCGGGGAGCTGTTTTTT. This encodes CASSSDRTGELFF.

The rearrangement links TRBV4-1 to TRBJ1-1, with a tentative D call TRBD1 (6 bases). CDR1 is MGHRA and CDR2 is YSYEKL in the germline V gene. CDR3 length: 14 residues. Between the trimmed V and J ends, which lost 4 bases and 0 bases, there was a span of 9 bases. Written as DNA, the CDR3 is TGCGCCAGCAGCCGGGGGCAGGTGAACACTGAAGCTTTCTTT. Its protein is CASSRGQVNTEAFF.